The text below deals with one TCR beta chain. Its specificity is unknown. The entry originates in a study of cytomegalovirus exposure and HLA in healthy donors. Study observations and caveats: Usually a TCR sequence was rare, but some public TCRs were found in many donors. In a later analysis, first-cohort TCR clusters were found to tend to co-occur in the 90 to 150 validation repertoires.

Using immunoSEQ multiplex PCR, the repertoire was profiled, and TCRdb retains in-frame clones only, with some absent. This table holds about 180,000 clones, roughly 85% found once. Per the germline V gene, CDR1 is SGHAT and CDR2 is FQNNGV. This CDR3 spans 13 amino acids. V was trimmed by 4 bases and J by 4 bases, leaving 11 bases between them. Material for sequencing was PBMCs. This receptor was obtained from a man aged 18 to 30 in good health and CMV-seropositive. The chain couples TRBV11-2 to TRBJ2-7; D gene uncertain. The CDR3 nucleotides read TGTGCCAGCAGCTACACCCCGCCGTACGAGCAGTACTTC. It yields the protein CASSYTPPYEQYF.